The 4 T cell receptor beta chains below were found in one sample sequenced in a study of OX40 agonist ivuxolimab in advanced cancers. Some clones are missing from TCRdb's copy, which holds only in-frame ones; the method was immunoSEQ multiplex PCR. Of tens of thousands of clones in the sample, 80% to 90% were seen once. The sequencing used CD4+ or CD8+ T cells sorted from blood, collected in a trial of the OX40 agonist ivuxolimab. These receptors were obtained from an adult with an advanced solid tumor such as melanoma, head and neck, liver or kidney cancer.

The CDR3, as DNA: TGTGCCAGCAGTGCCACCAGTGGAATCTACGAGCAGTACTTC. It codes for CASSATSGIYEQYF. The chain has TRBV6-1 and TRBJ2-7; D uncertain. The CDR3 loop spans 14 amino acids. With 4 bases removed from V and 3 bases from J, the gap between germline ends came to 13 bases. The germline V gene encodes CDR1 MNHNS and CDR2 SASEGT.

The chain recombines TRBV2 with TRBJ2-2; D might be TRBD2 (5 bases). This CDR3 contains 16 residues. Trimming removed 2 bases from V and 5 bases from J, with 15 bases in between. Germline V lookup: CDR1 SNHLY, CDR2 FYNNEI. The CDR3 region has the DNA TGTGCCAGCAGTGAATTGGGAGACGGACGAACCGGGGAGCTGTTTTTT. Its translation: CASSELGDGRTGELFF.

V usage is TRBV11-2 and J usage is TRBJ1-1, with D perhaps TRBD1 (6 bases). The V end was cut by 3 bases, the J end by 5 bases, with 16 bases between. From germline, CDR1 is SGHAT and CDR2 FQNNGV. CDR3 length equals 15 residues. CDR3 coding DNA: TGTGCCAGCAGCTTTTTACAGGGCAAGGGGACTGAAGCTTTCTTT. As protein: CASSFLQGKGTEAFF. Full variable domain (remainder filled in from reference TRBV11-2 and TRBJ1-1): EAGVAQSPRYKIIEKRQSVAFWCNPISGHATLYWYQQILGQGPKLLIQFQNNGVVDDSQLPKDRFSAERLKGVDSTLKIQPAKLEDSAVYLCASSFLQGKGTEAFFGQGTRLTVV.

The chain employs TRBV11-3 and TRBJ2-1; a possible D gene is TRBD1 (6 bases). The ends were cut back, 5 bases at V and 7 bases at J, with 18 bases in the middle. CDR1 is SGHNT, CDR2 YENEEA, per germline. The CDR3 consists of 15 residues. CDR3 DNA: TGTGCCAGCAGCCCAGAACAGGGAAGAGGGAATGAGCAGTTCTTC. Amino acid sequence: CASSPEQGRGNEQFF.